This T cell receptor (beta chain) is drawn from a study of blood T cell repertoires in COVID-19. Study in general: Whether acute or convalescent, the COVID-19 samples came from the United States, Italy and Spain. T cells, B-cell-depleted T cells, or PBMCs supplied cDNA or gDNA.

Trimming cost V 6 bases and J 3 bases, with 12 bases left between them. Per the germline V gene, CDR1 is SNHLY and CDR2 is FYNNEI. The CDR3 length is 13 residues. The assay was immunoSEQ multiplex PCR, and TCRdb's table has in-frame clones only and misses some. This table has about 120,000 clones, about 91% appearing once. The chain uses TRBV2 and TRBJ2-7, with TRBD1 as a possible D gene (5 bases). The sequencing input was peripheral blood. The TCR originated in a woman in her 50s with active or convalescent COVID-19. The CDR3 loop is CASRGAENYEQYF. The CDR3 bases are TGTGCCAGCAGAGGGGCTGAGAACTACGAGCAGTACTTC.